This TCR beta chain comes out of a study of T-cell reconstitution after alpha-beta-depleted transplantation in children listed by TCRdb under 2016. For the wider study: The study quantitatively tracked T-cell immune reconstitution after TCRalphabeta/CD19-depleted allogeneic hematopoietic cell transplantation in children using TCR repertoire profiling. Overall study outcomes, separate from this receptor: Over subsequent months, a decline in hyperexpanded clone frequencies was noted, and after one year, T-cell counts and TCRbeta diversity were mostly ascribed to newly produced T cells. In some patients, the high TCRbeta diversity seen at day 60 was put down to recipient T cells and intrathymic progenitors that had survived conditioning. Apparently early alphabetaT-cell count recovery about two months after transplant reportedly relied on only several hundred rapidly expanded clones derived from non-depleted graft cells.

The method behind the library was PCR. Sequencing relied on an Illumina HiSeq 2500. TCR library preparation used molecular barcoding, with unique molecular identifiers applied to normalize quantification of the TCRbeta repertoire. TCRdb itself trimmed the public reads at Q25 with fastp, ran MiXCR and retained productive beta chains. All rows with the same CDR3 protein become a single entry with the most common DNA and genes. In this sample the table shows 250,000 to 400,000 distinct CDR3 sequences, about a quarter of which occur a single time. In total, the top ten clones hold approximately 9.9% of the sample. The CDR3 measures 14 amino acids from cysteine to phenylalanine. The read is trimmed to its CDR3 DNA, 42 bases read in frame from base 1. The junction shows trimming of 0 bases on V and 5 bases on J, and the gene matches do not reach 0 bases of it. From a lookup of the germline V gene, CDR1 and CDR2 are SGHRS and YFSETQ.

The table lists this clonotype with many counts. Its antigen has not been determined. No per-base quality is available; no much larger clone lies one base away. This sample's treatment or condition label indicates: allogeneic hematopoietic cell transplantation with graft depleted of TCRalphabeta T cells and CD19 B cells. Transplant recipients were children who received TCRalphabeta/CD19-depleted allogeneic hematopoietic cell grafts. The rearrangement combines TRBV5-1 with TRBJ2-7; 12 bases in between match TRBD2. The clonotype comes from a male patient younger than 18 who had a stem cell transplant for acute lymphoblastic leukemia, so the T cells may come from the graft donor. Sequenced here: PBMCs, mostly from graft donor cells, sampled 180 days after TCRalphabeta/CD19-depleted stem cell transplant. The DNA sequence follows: TGCGCCAGCAGCTTGGGACTAGCGGGAGACGAGCAGTACTTC. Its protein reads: CASSLGLAGDEQYF.